This T cell receptor beta chain was captured by sequencing in a study of radiation and T cells in renal cell carcinoma. Study results and limitations: Baseline intratumoral clonotype presence is unknown without pretreatment biopsies. From baseline, blood top tumor clonotypes peaked at 2 weeks post-radiation.

Germline CDR1 and CDR2: SGHNT and YYREEE (reference sequence). CDR3 length equals 14 residues. The V and J ends lost 4 bases and 5 bases respectively, with 15 bases between them. TCRdb's table, derived via immunoSEQ multiplex PCR, lists solely in-frame clones and lacks some. The sample yields approximately 43,000 clones, about 82% seen once. As to this clone: Its target is not known.

The time point: blood 4 weeks post-SBRT, at nephrectomy. Indicated treatment: 15 Gy SBRT to primary tumor, nephrectomy 4 weeks later. After SBRT, blood was collected at 2 and 4 weeks, plus baseline. The tumor was a clear cell renal cell carcinoma. The chain combines TRBV5-4 with TRBJ2-5, with a possible D match to TRBD1 (7 bases). This TCR was recovered from a woman aged 70-85 years with renal cell carcinoma. This material consisted of blood, taken from a patient whose treatment included radiotherapy and nephrectomy. CDR3 region: CASSGGTAVETQYF. DNA of the CDR3: TGTGCCAGCAGCGGGGGGACAGCGGTTGAGACCCAGTACTTC.